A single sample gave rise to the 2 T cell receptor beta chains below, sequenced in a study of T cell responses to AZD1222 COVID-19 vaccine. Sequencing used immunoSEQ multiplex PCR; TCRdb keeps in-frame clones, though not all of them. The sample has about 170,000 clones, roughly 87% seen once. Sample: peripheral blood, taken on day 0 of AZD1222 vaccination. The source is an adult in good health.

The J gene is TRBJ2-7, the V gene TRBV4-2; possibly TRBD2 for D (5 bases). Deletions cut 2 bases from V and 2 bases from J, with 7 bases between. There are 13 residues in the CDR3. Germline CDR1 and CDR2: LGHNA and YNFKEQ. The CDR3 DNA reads TGTGCCAGCAGCCAACGGGAAGCCTACGAGCAGTACTTC. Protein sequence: CASSQREAYEQYF.

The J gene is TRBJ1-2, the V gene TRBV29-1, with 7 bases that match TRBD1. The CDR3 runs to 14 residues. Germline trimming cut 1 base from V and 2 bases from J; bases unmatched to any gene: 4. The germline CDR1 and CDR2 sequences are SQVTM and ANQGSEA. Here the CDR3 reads CSVEARQGNYGYTF. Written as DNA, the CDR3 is TGCAGCGTTGAAGCCAGACAGGGAAACTATGGCTACACCTTC.